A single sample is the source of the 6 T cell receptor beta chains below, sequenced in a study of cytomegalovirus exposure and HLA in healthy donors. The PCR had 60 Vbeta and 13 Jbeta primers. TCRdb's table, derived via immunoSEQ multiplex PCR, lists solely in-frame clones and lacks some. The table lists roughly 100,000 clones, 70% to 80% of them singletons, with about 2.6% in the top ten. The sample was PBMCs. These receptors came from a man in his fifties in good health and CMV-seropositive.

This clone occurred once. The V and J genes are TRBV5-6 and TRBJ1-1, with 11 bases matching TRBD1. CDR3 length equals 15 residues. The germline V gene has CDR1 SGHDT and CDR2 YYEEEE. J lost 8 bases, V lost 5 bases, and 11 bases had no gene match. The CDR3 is CASRPPGQGVGEAFF. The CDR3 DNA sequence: TGTGCCAGCAGACCCCCGGGACAGGGGGTAGGCGAAGCTTTCTTT.

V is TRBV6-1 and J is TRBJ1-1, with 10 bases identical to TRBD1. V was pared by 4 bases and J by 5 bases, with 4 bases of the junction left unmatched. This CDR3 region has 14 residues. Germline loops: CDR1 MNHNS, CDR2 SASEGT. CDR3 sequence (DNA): TGTGCCAGCAGTGTAGACAGGGGGCGGACTGAAGCTTTCTTT. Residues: CASSVDRGRTEAFF.

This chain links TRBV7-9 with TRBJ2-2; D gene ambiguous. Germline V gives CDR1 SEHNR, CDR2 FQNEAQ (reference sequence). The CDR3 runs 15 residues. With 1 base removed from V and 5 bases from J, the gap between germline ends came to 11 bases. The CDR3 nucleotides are TGTGCCAGCAGCTTAGTCCTGAGTAATACCGGGGAGCTGTTTTTT. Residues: CASSLVLSNTGELFF. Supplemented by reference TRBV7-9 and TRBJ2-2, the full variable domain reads DTGVSQNPRHKITKRGQNVTFRCDPISEHNRLYWYRQTLGQGPEFLTYFQNEAQLEKSRLLSDRFSAERPKGSFSTLEIQRTEQGDSAMYLCASSLVLSNTGELFFGEGSRLTVL.

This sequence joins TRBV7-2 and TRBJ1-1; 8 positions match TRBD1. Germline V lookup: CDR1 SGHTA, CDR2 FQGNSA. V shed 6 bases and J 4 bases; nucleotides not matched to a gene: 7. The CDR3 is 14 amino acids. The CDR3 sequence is CASSPFTGGTEAFF. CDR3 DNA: TGTGCCAGCAGTCCATTCACAGGGGGCACTGAAGCTTTCTTT.

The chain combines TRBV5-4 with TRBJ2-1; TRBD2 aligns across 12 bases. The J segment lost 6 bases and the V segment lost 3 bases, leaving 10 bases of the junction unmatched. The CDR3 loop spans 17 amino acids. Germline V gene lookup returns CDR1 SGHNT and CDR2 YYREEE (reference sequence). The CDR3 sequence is CASSWGGVLAGGNEQFF. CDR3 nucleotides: TGTGCCAGCAGCTGGGGAGGAGTACTAGCGGGAGGCAATGAGCAGTTCTTC.

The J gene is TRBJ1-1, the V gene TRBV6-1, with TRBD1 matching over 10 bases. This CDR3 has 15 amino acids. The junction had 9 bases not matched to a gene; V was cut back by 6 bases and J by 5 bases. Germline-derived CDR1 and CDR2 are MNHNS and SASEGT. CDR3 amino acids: CASSDRTGGGTEAFF. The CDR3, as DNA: TGTGCCAGCAGCGATAGGACAGGGGGAGGGACTGAAGCTTTCTTT.